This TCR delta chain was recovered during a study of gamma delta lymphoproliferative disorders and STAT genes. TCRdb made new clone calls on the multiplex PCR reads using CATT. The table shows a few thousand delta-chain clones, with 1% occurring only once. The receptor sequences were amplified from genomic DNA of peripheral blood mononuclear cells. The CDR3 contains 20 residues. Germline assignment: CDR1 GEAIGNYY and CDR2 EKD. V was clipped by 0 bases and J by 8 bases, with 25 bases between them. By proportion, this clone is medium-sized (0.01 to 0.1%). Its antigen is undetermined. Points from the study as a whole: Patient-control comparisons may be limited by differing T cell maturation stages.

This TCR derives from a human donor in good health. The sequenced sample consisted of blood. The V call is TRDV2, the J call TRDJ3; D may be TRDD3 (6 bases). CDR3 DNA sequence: TGTGCCTGTGACACCGTTCTTTTTGGGGGTCACCGAACCCACACCCGACAGATGTTTTTC. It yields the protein CACDTVLFGGHRTHTRQMFF.